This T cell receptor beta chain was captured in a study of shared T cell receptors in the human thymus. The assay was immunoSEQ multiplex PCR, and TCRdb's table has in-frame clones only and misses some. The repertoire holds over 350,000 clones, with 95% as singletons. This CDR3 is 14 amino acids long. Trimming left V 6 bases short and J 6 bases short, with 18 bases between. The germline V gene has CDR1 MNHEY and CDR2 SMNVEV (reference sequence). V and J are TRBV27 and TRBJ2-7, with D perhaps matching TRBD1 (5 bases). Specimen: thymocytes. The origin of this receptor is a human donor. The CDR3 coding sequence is TGTGCCAGCAGACACATGGGGCCTAGAGTCGAGCAGTACTTC. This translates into CASRHMGPRVEQYF.